This T cell receptor beta chain originates from a study of blood T cell repertoires in COVID-19. About the study: Italy, Spain and the United States were the sources of the convalescent and acute COVID-19 samples. The cDNA or gDNA used as material had been derived from T cells, B-cell-depleted T cells, or PBMCs.

Original data processing: Amplification of reference gene primers was used by the study to estimate nucleated cell counts. Libraries were prepared by immunoSEQ multiplex PCR; TCRdb keeps only in-frame clonotypes and omits some of them. From that table come the V and J calls and clone size; the DNA was used to work out D and trimming. This sample has 34,000 or so clones, with over 90% found just once. Trimming took off 5 bases at V and 13 bases at J, with 15 bases between the two ends. CDR3 length equals 13 residues. The receptor was isolated from a man aged 60-69 years with active or convalescent COVID-19. The chain uses TRBV12-3 or TRBV12-4 and TRBJ1-6; D is unresolved. Sequenced material: peripheral blood. CDR3 sequence: CASSLNTKQPLHF. The DNA for the CDR3 is TGTGCCAGCAGTCTCAATACTAAGCAGCCCCTCCACTTT.